The text below deals with one TCR beta chain. This CDR3 has 15 amino acids. The germline V and J ends were trimmed by 4 bases and 8 bases, with 20 bases remaining between them. Germline V CDR1 and CDR2: SGHTA, FQGNSA. The sample belongs to a study of blood T cell repertoires in COVID-19. The method was immunoSEQ multiplex PCR; TCRdb's version includes in-frame clones alone and lacks a portion of them. The data show 300,000 to 400,000 clones, with about 90% seen just once and 6% to 8% held by the top ten. The sequence derives from a woman aged 70-85 years with COVID-19, enrolled during active disease. What was sequenced was peripheral blood. V usage is TRBV7-2 and J usage is TRBJ1-2, with D possibly being TRBD1 (6 bases). The CDR3 here is CASSSPGAARLGYTF. The CDR3 bases are TGTGCCAGCAGCTCTCCAGGGGCCGCCCGGTTGGGCTACACCTTC.